Listed below are T cell receptor beta chains from one sample, sequenced in a study of CD8+ T cells in alopecia areata. Only in-frame clones appear in the TCRdb table, and some are missing; sequencing was by immunoSEQ multiplex PCR. The sample records around 120,000 clones, about 50% being singletons. Input material: NKG2D-low CD8+ T cells sorted from blood. These receptors were collected from a human donor with alopecia areata. The CDR3 runs from the conserved cysteine through the conserved F or W. D genes are given only for firm matches. Rows may omit the clone size; those that give it use once, few, many or a size class.

j_call,v_call,clone_size,d_call,cdr3_nt,cdr3_aa
TRBJ2-1,TRBV28,few,-,TGTGCCAGCAGTTTACCGGACAGTTACAATGAGCAGTTCTTC,CASSLPDSYNEQFF
TRBJ2-7,TRBV29-1,-,TRBD2,TGCAGCGTCCCCAGCGGGACCTACGAGCAGTACTTC,CSVPSGTYEQYF
TRBJ2-7,TRBV28,few,-,TGTGCCAGCAGTTTTCGAGGACAGTTTATCTACGAGCAGTACTTC,CASSFRGQFIYEQYF
TRBJ2-7,TRBV29-1,-,TRBD1,TGCAGCGTTGCCCACCGGGACAGAACCTACGAGCAGTACTTC,CSVAHRDRTYEQYF
TRBJ2-5,TRBV29-1,few,TRBD2,TGCAGCGTGGCGGGAGGGCCTTACGTAGAGACCCAGTACTTC,CSVAGGPYVETQYF
TRBJ1-2,TRBV6-5,few,-,TGTGCCAGCAGTACGGCAGGGGCCCTTAACTATGGCTACACCTTC,CASSTAGALNYGYTF
TRBJ2-1,TRBV19,-,TRBD1,TGTGCCAGTGGTGCGGACAGGGAACCATACAATGAGCAGTTCTTC,CASGADREPYNEQFF
TRBJ2-1,TRBV30,-,-,TGTGCCTGGTCGACCGACAGTGGCCCGCTTTTTGAGCAGTTCTTC,CAWSTDSGPLFEQFF
TRBJ2-3,TRBV29-1,few,-,TGCAGCACCCTTGGCGGTTGGACAGATACGCAGTATTTT,CSTLGGWTDTQYF
TRBJ2-7,TRBV29-1,-,TRBD2,TGCAGCGTTGCCGGGCGGGGGACTAGCGGGACCTACGAGCAGTACTTC,CSVAGRGTSGTYEQYF
TRBJ2-1,TRBV7-8,-,TRBD2,TGTGCCGGCAGCTACAGGATAGCGGGAGAAAGCTCCTACAATGAGCAGTTCTTC,CAGSYRIAGESSYNEQFF
TRBJ2-5,TRBV27,-,-,TGTGCCAGCAGTTTTAGCGGAGCTCAAGAGACCCAGTACTTC,CASSFSGAQETQYF
TRBJ2-5,TRBV4-3,-,-,TGCGCCAGCAGCCAAGATTCCCAAGAAGAGACCCAGTACTTC,CASSQDSQEETQYF
TRBJ2-7,TRBV7-2,-,-,TGTGCCAGCAGCTGGGGGGTCGGGGCCGAGCAGTACTTC,CASSWGVGAEQYF
TRBJ2-1,TRBV7-3,-,-,TGTGCCAGCAGCGAACAGGAGAGCTCCTACAATGAGCAGTTCTTC,CASSEQESSYNEQFF
TRBJ1-5,TRBV28,-,-,TGTGCCAGCAGTTCACAGGATAGCAATCAGCCCCAGCATTTT,CASSSQDSNQPQHF
TRBJ2-3,TRBV28,-,-,TGTGCCAGCATGGCCCAGCGGTATACGCAGTATTTT,CASMAQRYTQYF
TRBJ2-7,TRBV27,-,-,TGTGCCAGCAGTTTTGACGGTCCCTACGAGCAGTACTTC,CASSFDGPYEQYF
TRBJ1-1,TRBV19,-,-,TGTGCCAGTAGTATCCAGGGAGGGGTGAACACTGAAGCTTTCTTT,CASSIQGGVNTEAFF
TRBJ2-7,TRBV9,once,-,TGTGCCAGCAGCGCCTCGGGCGGGTCGGGCGAGCAGTACTTC,CASSASGGSGEQYF
TRBJ1-1,TRBV5-6,-,-,TGTGCCAGCAGCGTCGGATTGAACACTGAAGCTTTCTTT,CASSVGLNTEAFF
TRBJ2-1,TRBV12-5,once,-,TGTGCTAGTGGTTTGTATCTAGGGGGGGGAAGGTACGGTGAGCAGTTCTTC,CASGLYLGGGRYGEQFF
TRBJ2-3,TRBV23-1,many,-,TGCGCCAGCAGTCCGACTCGAACAGAGGTCACAGATACGCAGTATTTT,CASSPTRTEVTDTQYF
TRBJ2-5,TRBV29-1,-,TRBD2,TGCAGCGTTGAAGCGGGACTAGATTTGCGGGAGACCCAGTACTTC,CSVEAGLDLRETQYF
TRBJ2-3,TRBV29-1,-,-,TGCAGCGTCGAGGGGGATACGCAGTATTTT,CSVEGDTQYF
TRBJ2-1,TRBV30,-,-,TGTGCCTGGGGCCCCAACTCAGCTATAGAGCAGTTCTTC,CAWGPNSAIEQFF
TRBJ1-1,TRBV30,-,-,TGTGCCTGGGCCCCAGGGAACACTGAAGCTTTCTTT,CAWAPGNTEAFF
TRBJ2-1,TRBV5-4,few,-,TGTGCCAGCAGCACCACGGGTCACAATGAGCAGTTCTTC,CASSTTGHNEQFF
TRBJ2-1,TRBV11-2,-,-,TGTGCCTGCACCACAGTGGGCTCCTACAATGAGCAGTTCTTC,CACTTVGSYNEQFF
TRBJ2-1,TRBV29-1,few,-,TGCAGCGTTGAAGTTAGGCGGCCGAGCTCCTACAATGAGCAGTTCTTC,CSVEVRRPSSYNEQFF
TRBJ2-5,TRBV7-8,-,-,TGTGCCAGCAGCCCCGAAGCGCTTCCCGGGTACTTC,CASSPEALPGYF